The following is a T cell receptor beta chain sequence with its context. No antigen is known for it. Nothing much larger sits one base from this clone, and base qualities are not available. The CDR3 regions of human TCRbeta chains were analyzed by immunosequencing. The original methods were these. Repertoire TCRs were matched against a reference library of SARS-CoV-2-specific TCRs generated with the MIRA antigen-specificity platform. Breadth was defined as the fraction of unique TCRs that were SARS-CoV-2-associated. Depth was defined as the fraction of total T cells that were SARS-CoV-2-associated. Using the MIRA data, every spike-specific TCR was mapped to the spike region that the TCR reacted to and assigned to either a CD4 or a CD8 class. Log10-transformed breadth and depth values were compared by one-way ANOVA with Sidak's multiple comparisons tests. The table comes from immuneACCESS by way of TCRdb, which keeps in-frame sequences with V and J called. Part of the clones is missing from these tables; in studies checked, under half for an unresolved V gene and the rest for unknown reasons. Clonal size and the V and J genes are those of that table, whereas D and trimming came from the DNA. Across this sample there are around 140,000 clones, with roughly 90% seen only once. Roughly 3.7% of the sample comes from the top ten.

This specimen comes from a study of T cell responses to AZD1222 COVID-19 vaccine (dated by TCRdb to the early 2020s). Regarding the research as a whole: AZD1222 recipients with second doses at about 4 weeks or about 12 weeks were pooled, because spike-specific TCR depth and breadth did not differ between schedules. A total of over 230 trial participants underwent TCR sequencing, of whom 207 had received two doses of AZD1222 and approximately 25 had received two doses of the MenACWY control vaccine. Trial participants were enrolled by age into 18-55, 56-69 and 70-plus year subgroups, with about 150, 27 and 61 TCR-sequenced participants respectively.

The time point label here, explained by the study, means: baseline before first vaccination. Samples from vaccinated people were obtained from the UK trials COV001 and COV002, which included a single-blind randomized controlled phase 2/3 trial of AZD1222 (ChAdOx1 nCoV-19) in healthy adults. For TCRbeta chain sequencing, PBMC samples were collected from trial participants at day 0 and at day 28 after the second dose. The research as a whole found: Because no day 14 peak-response samples were available, repertoires were characterized only after the peak T cell response. Only five to seven AZD1222 recipients were SARS-CoV-2 seropositive at baseline, limiting conclusions about previously exposed vaccinees. Participants were mostly white British and included more females than males, and it was suggested by the authors that clonal diversity may have been underestimated. After two AZD1222 doses, both the breadth and the depth of spike-specific TCRs were significantly higher than at day 0 and than in MenACWY recipients. CD4 TCRs associated with the vaccine covered the entire spike protein, and the dominant responses were in regions 160-218 and 743-854. The 56-69-year group was small, and its depth increase did not reach significance, likely because of low power. Reportedly, close to half of the unique spike-specific TCRs recognized epitopes lying outside the regions that are mutated in the B.1.351 and B.1.1.7 variants.

Sequenced here: peripheral blood, sampled on day 0 of AZD1222 vaccination. The origin of this receptor is an adult in good health.

This receptor has the CDR3 CAWSVATGYNSPLHF. The nucleotide sequence reads as follows: TGTGCCTGGAGTGTCGCTACAGGCTATAATTCACCCCTCCACTTT. The chain couples TRBV30 to TRBJ1-6; TRBD1 is a weak D gene call, 5 bases matching. The V and J ends are trimmed by 0 bases and 3 bases, leaving 9 bases between them. Counted from cysteine to phenylalanine, this CDR3 has 15 amino acids. CDR3 DNA only is kept here, 45 bases in frame from base 1. CDR1 and CDR2 are read off the germline V gene (reference sequence) as GTSNPN and SVGIG.